The source of this TCR beta chain is a study of blood T cell repertoires in COVID-19. Study overall: COVID-19 samples collected from the United States, Italy and Spain covered acute and convalescent phases. The analysed material was cDNA or gDNA that came from T cells, B-cell-depleted T cells, or PBMCs.

V lost 4 bases to trimming and J lost 5 bases; unmatched junction nucleotides: 11. The CDR3 is made up of 16 amino acids. CDR1 and CDR2 (germline): WSHSY, SAAADI. This clone occurred a few times. Per the original data handling: Nucleated cell number was recorded as an estimate derived from reference gene primer amplification. Measured with immunoSEQ multiplex PCR; TCRdb has only the in-frame clones, and not every one. That table is the source of V, J and clone size, and D and trimming were worked out from the DNA. Of approximately 190,000 clones in the sample, less than 90% were seen once. The sequence was collected from a human donor in a cohort sampled during active COVID-19. Sequencing input: peripheral blood. The J gene is TRBJ1-2, the V gene TRBV10-2, with TRBD1 matching over 9 bases. The CDR3 protein is CASSGKQGASRYGYTF. CDR3 DNA: TGCGCCAGCAGTGGGAAACAGGGGGCGTCGAGGTATGGCTACACCTTC.